Shown below are 3 T cell receptor beta chains from a single sample sequenced in a study of OX40 agonist ivuxolimab in advanced cancers. Profiled with immunoSEQ multiplex PCR; TCRdb holds only in-frame clones, not every one. The data hold 55,000 to 75,000 clones, with 90% to 95% observed a single time. Sequencing used CD4+ or CD8+ T cells sorted from blood, obtained in a trial of the OX40 agonist ivuxolimab. These receptors all stem from an adult with an advanced solid tumor such as melanoma, head and neck, liver or kidney cancer.

The chain combines TRBV7-9 with TRBJ2-1, with 11 bases fitting TRBD2. This CDR3 is 16 amino acids long. Trimming removed 5 bases from V and 2 bases from J; junction bases left unmatched: 5. From germline, CDR1 is SEHNR and CDR2 FQNEAQ (reference sequence). The CDR3 DNA reads TGTGCCAGCAGCCTTAGCGGGAGGGGTCCCTACAATGAGCAGTTCTTC. This codes for CASSLSGRGPYNEQFF.

With regard to this clone: The same CDR3 arises from other DNA sequences in this sample as well. This chain joins TRBV5-5 and TRBJ2-7, with D uncertain. V lost 0 bases, J lost 0 bases, and 7 bases lay in between. The CDR3 is made up of 14 amino acids. In germline, CDR1 is SGHKS, CDR2 YYEKEE (reference sequence). In nucleotides, the CDR3 is TGTGCCAGCAGCTTGGACACGGGCTCCTACGAGCAGTACTTC. Protein product: CASSLDTGSYEQYF.

J is TRBJ2-7 and V is TRBV14, with D possibly TRBD1 on 6 matching bases. Germline assignment: CDR1 SGHDN and CDR2 FVKESK. V lost 1 base to trimming and J lost 7 bases, with 17 bases between them. The length of the CDR3 is 15 residues. The CDR3 loop is CASSQADSFPGEQYF. In nucleotides, the CDR3 is TGTGCCAGCAGCCAAGCGGACAGTTTCCCCGGGGAGCAGTACTTC.